A single sample is the source of the 32 T cell receptor beta chains below, sequenced in a study of blood T cell repertoires in COVID-19. Profiled with immunoSEQ multiplex PCR; TCRdb holds only in-frame clones, not every one. The sample includes 150,000 to 200,000 clones, around three quarters of them seen just once. Sequencing was done on a sample of peripheral blood. These receptors were collected from a man in his 70s with active or convalescent COVID-19.

The chain couples TRBV19 to TRBJ1-2, with D perhaps TRBD1 (6 bases). V was pared by 3 bases and J by 4 bases, with 9 bases between. CDR1 is LNHDA, CDR2 SQIVND, per germline (reference sequence). The CDR3 is 13 residues long. The CDR3 nucleotides are TGTGCCAGTAGTATTGGCAGGGGCTATGGCTACACCTTC. It is translated as CASSIGRGYGYTF.

A single count supports this clone. The chain joins TRBV14 to TRBJ1-2; unclear D gene. Trimming shortened V by 2 bases and J by 5 bases, and 6 bases separated the two germline ends. There are 12 residues in the CDR3. In germline, CDR1 is SGHDN, CDR2 FVKESK. CDR3 sequence (DNA): TGTGCCAGCAGCCAACGTACATATGGCTACACCTTC. Amino acid sequence: CASSQRTYGYTF.

CDR3 protein: CASSLASIQETQYF. CDR3 sequence (DNA): TGTGCCAGCAGCTTGGCTAGCATCCAAGAGACCCAGTACTTC. The V call is TRBV5-5, the J call TRBJ2-5; D might be TRBD2 (5 bases). V shed 0 bases and J shed 1 base, with 7 bases lying between them. The CDR3 totals 14 residues. The germline gives CDR1 SGHKS, CDR2 YYEKEE (reference sequence).

The rearrangement links TRBV9 to TRBJ1-2; D perhaps matches TRBD1 (5 bases). There are 18 residues in the CDR3. V was cut by 2 bases and J by 6 bases, with 26 bases left in between. Germline V gene data show CDR1 as SGDLS and CDR2 as YYNGEE. CDR3 in amino acids: CASSVKRALPAGRDGYTF. CDR3 in DNA: TGTGCCAGCAGCGTCAAGAGGGCCCTTCCGGCGGGGCGGGATGGCTACACCTTC.

The chain couples TRBV2 to TRBJ2-1; TRBD2 aligns across 8 bases. After removal of 6 bases from V and 6 bases from J, the junction contained 7 bases not matched to a gene. Germline V gene lookup returns CDR1 SNHLY and CDR2 FYNNEI. The CDR3 is made up of 14 amino acids. The CDR3 DNA follows: TGTGCCAGCAGGCCAACTAGCGGACTCAATGAGCAGTTCTTC. The encoded protein is CASRPTSGLNEQFF.

In nucleotides, the CDR3 is TGTGCCAGTAGTTCCCCAGGGGTCAATCAGCCCCAGCATTTT. It is translated as CASSSPGVNQPQHF. The V call is TRBV19, the J call TRBJ1-5; the D gene is possibly TRBD1 (6 bases). The V end lost 5 bases, the J end lost 3 bases, and 11 bases lay between the germline ends. Germline V gives CDR1 LNHDA, CDR2 SQIVND (reference sequence). The CDR3 sequence is 14 residues long.

The rearrangement uses TRBV18 and TRBJ2-1; 12 bases are a match to TRBD2. This CDR3 contains 18 residues. The trim removed 6 bases at V and 0 bases at J, leaving 9 bases unmatched. Germline lookup yields CDR1 KGHSH and CDR2 LQKENI. The CDR3 loop reads CASSDTSGGTFSYNEQFF. CDR3 bases: TGTGCCAGCTCGGATACTAGCGGGGGGACCTTCTCCTACAATGAGCAGTTCTTC.

The CDR3, as DNA: TGCGCCAGCAGCATGACAGGGTTCCCAACAGATACGCAGTATTTT. Amino acid sequence: CASSMTGFPTDTQYF. The rearrangement joins TRBV5-1 to TRBJ2-3; 7 nucleotides align to TRBD1. Germline CDR1 SGHRS, CDR2 YFSETQ. The CDR3 sequence is 15 residues long. The junction had 8 bases not matched to a gene; V was cut back by 4 bases and J by 3 bases. The entire variable domain, with the rest obtained from reference TRBV5-1 and TRBJ2-3, is as follows: KAGVTQTPRYLIKTRGQQVTLSCSPISGHRSVSWYQQTPGQGLQFLFEYFSETQRNKGNFPGRFSGRQFSNSRSEMNVSTLELGDSALYLCASSMTGFPTDTQYFGPGTRLTVL.

The chain uses TRBV29-1 and TRBJ1-4; D is undetermined. V was trimmed by 6 bases and J by 4 bases, leaving 15 bases between them. CDR3 size: 14 residues. CDR1 is SQVTM, CDR2 ANQGSEA, per germline. The CDR3 loop is CSVTSSGYNEKLFF. The DNA for the CDR3 is TGCAGCGTCACAAGCTCGGGGTATAATGAAAAACTGTTTTTT.

The J gene is TRBJ1-5, the V gene TRBV10-2, with D perhaps matching TRBD1 (5 bases). Germline assignment: CDR1 WSHSY and CDR2 SAAADI. V lost 3 bases and J lost 0, with 15 bases in between. The CDR3 contains 17 residues. The CDR3 sequence: CASSDRRQTDSNQPQHF. The CDR3 DNA reads TGCGCCAGCAGTGACCGCCGACAGACCGATAGCAATCAGCCCCAGCATTTT.

The chain joins TRBV5-5 to TRBJ1-1, with D tentatively TRBD1 (5 bases). Germline V CDR1 and CDR2: SGHKS, YYEKEE (reference sequence). The CDR3 runs to 16 residues. V was trimmed by 0 bases and J by 3 bases, leaving 15 bases between them. CDR3 residues: CASSLGLNRWDTEAFF. The DNA of the CDR3 is TGTGCCAGCAGCTTGGGGCTGAACAGGTGGGACACTGAAGCTTTCTTT. Full variable domain (rest looked up from reference TRBV5-5 and TRBJ1-1): DAGVTQSPTHLIKTRGQQVTLRCSPISGHKSVSWYQQVLGQGPQFIFQYYEKEERGRGNFPDRFSARQFPNYSSELNVNALLLGDSALYLCASSLGLNRWDTEAFFGQGTRLTVV.

The chain is built from TRBV3-1 (or the pseudogene TRBV3-2) and TRBJ2-3; D is possibly TRBD1 (5 bases). The CDR3 is made up of 15 amino acids. CDR1 is LGHDT and CDR2 is YNNKEL in the germline V gene (reference sequence). V shed 4 bases and J shed 2 bases, with 13 bases lying between them. CDR3 bases: TGTGCCAGCAGCCCCAGCACCAGGGTCACAGATACGCAGTATTTT. It codes for CASSPSTRVTDTQYF.

The chain links TRBV7-8 to TRBJ2-7; TRBD1 matches at 10 bases. With 5 bases clipped from V and 0 bases from J, the junction kept 7 bases outside the gene matches. Germline-derived CDR1 and CDR2 are SGHVS and FQNEAQ. The CDR3 spans 16 residues. The DNA for the CDR3 is TGTGCCAGCAGCAGACAGGGGGCCCCAAGCTCCTACGAGCAGTACTTC. Protein sequence: CASSRQGAPSSYEQYF.

This clone was detected a few times. This chain connects TRBV3-1 (or the pseudogene TRBV3-2) to TRBJ1-1, with D possibly being TRBD1 (6 bases). Trimming took off 2 bases at V and 0 bases at J, with 19 bases between the two ends. Germline V CDR1 and CDR2: LGHDT, YNNKEL (reference sequence). The CDR3 loop spans 18 amino acids. CDR3 in amino acids: CASSQWAWGRLMNTEAFF. The CDR3 nucleotides read TGTGCCAGCAGCCAATGGGCCTGGGGGCGCCTAATGAACACTGAAGCTTTCTTT.

The chain carries TRBV30 and TRBJ1-2; D gene uncertain. Germline V gene sequence: CDR1 GTSNPN, CDR2 SVGIG (reference sequence). The CDR3 is 10 residues long. The ends were cut back, 2 bases at V and 10 bases at J, with 8 bases in the middle. The CDR3 spells CAWSREDYTF. The CDR3 DNA follows: TGTGCCTGGAGTAGGGAGGACTACACCTTC.

This clone was counted once. The rearrangement links TRBV30 to TRBJ1-5; 9 nucleotides align to TRBD1. CDR1 and CDR2 (germline): GTSNPN, SVGIG (reference sequence). V lost 4 bases and J lost 3; bases outside the gene matches: 7. CDR3 length: 15 residues. CDR3 residues: CAWNTGTGNNQPQHF. The DNA of the CDR3 is TGTGCCTGGAATACAGGGACAGGGAACAATCAGCCCCAGCATTTT.

The chain links TRBV7-9 to TRBJ2-2; the D is unclear. The CDR3 length is 14 residues. Germline V gene data show CDR1 as SEHNR and CDR2 as FQNEAQ (reference sequence). The V end lost 1 base, the J end lost 1 base, and 4 bases lay between the germline ends. CDR3 nucleotide sequence: TGTGCCAGCAGCTTAGATCGGAACACCGGGGAGCTGTTTTTT. This gives the protein CASSLDRNTGELFF.

V gene TRBV2 combines with J gene TRBJ2-4, with 8 bases identical to TRBD1. The V gene's germline CDR1 is SNHLY and CDR2 FYNNEI. The CDR3 has 14 residues. The V gene end was trimmed by 2 bases and the J gene end by 9 bases; junction bases not matched to a gene: 6. This CDR3 is CASSESYRGSIQYF. The DNA for the CDR3 is TGTGCCAGCAGTGAAAGTTACAGGGGGAGCATTCAGTACTTC.

The chain joins TRBV10-1 to TRBJ2-3; no definite D call. Germline V gene data show CDR1 as WNHNN and CDR2 as SYGVQD (reference sequence). The CDR3 contains 12 residues. Trimming stripped 0 bases from V and 6 bases from J, with 4 bases between. As DNA, the CDR3 is TGCGCCAGCAGTGAGTCGTCGGATACGCAGTATTTT. Its translation: CASSESSDTQYF.

The chain couples TRBV3-1 (or the pseudogene TRBV3-2) to TRBJ2-3; TRBD2 matches 9 bases. CDR3 length: 18 residues. Germline assignment: CDR1 LGHDT and CDR2 YNNKEL (reference sequence). V shed 0 bases and J 5 bases; nucleotides not matched to a gene: 12. CDR3 sequence reads: CASSQEYPGLALGDTQYF. The CDR3, as DNA: TGTGCCAGCAGCCAAGAATATCCGGGACTAGCTTTGGGAGATACGCAGTATTTT.

V gene TRBV13 combines with J gene TRBJ2-7, with D possibly matching TRBD1 (5 bases). CDR1 is PRHDT and CDR2 is FYEKMQ in the germline V gene (reference sequence). The CDR3 length is 11 residues. The V gene lost 4 bases and the J gene lost 6 bases, with 7 bases spanning the gap. The CDR3 region has the DNA TGTGCCAGCAGCTCCCAGGGCGAGCAGTACTTC. It encodes CASSSQGEQYF.

The genes are TRBV7-9 and TRBJ1-5; possible D gene TRBD1, 6 bases. Trimming pared 4 bases from V and 1 base from J, leaving 14 bases between. The CDR3 has 16 residues. Germline values: CDR1 SEHNR, CDR2 FQNEAQ (reference sequence). The CDR3 DNA is TGTGCCAGCAGCTCCACAGGGCACGTGAGCAATCAGCCCCAGCATTTT. Its translation: CASSSTGHVSNQPQHF.

The chain is built from TRBV30 and TRBJ1-2; a weak D match, TRBD1 (5 bases). Per the germline V gene, CDR1 is GTSNPN and CDR2 is SVGIG (reference sequence). CDR3 size: 14 residues. The V end lost 0 bases, the J end lost 2 bases, and 10 bases lay between the germline ends. CDR3 DNA sequence: TGTGCCTGGAGTGTACAGGACGGGAACTATGGCTACACCTTC. Translating it yields CAWSVQDGNYGYTF.

The V gene is TRBV11-2, the J gene TRBJ2-2; 9 nucleotides agree with TRBD2. Germline V gene sequence: CDR1 SGHAT, CDR2 FQNNGV. The junction had 6 bases not matched to a gene; V was cut back by 5 bases and J by 5 bases. This CDR3 has 15 residues. CDR3 amino acids: CASSPLTSGTGELFF. Written as DNA, the CDR3 is TGTGCCAGCAGCCCCCTGACTAGCGGTACCGGGGAGCTGTTTTTT. Full variable domain (rest looked up from reference TRBV11-2 and TRBJ2-2): EAGVAQSPRYKIIEKRQSVAFWCNPISGHATLYWYQQILGQGPKLLIQFQNNGVVDDSQLPKDRFSAERLKGVDSTLKIQPAKLEDSAVYLCASSPLTSGTGELFFGEGSRLTVL.

V is TRBV5-4 and J is TRBJ2-3; TRBD2 agrees at 11 bases. The CDR3 covers 15 residues. V dropped 3 bases and J dropped 2; count of bases not matched to a gene: 2. Germline CDR1 is SGHNT and CDR2 is YYREEE (reference sequence). As DNA, the CDR3 is TGTGCCAGCAGCTCGACTAGCGGGGTCACAGATACGCAGTATTTT. Translating it yields CASSSTSGVTDTQYF.

The CDR3 DNA is TGTGCCAGCAGCCAAGGGACAGCGGGGGACTCAGATACGCAGTATTTT. As protein: CASSQGTAGDSDTQYF. The genes are TRBV7-2 and TRBJ2-3; TRBD2 might be the D (8 bases). The germline gives CDR1 SGHTA, CDR2 FQGNSA. Trimming removed 5 bases at V and 4 bases at J, with 19 bases between. The CDR3 length is 16 residues.

The rearrangement joins TRBV27 to TRBJ2-1; the match to TRBD1 covers 7 bases. Germline loops: CDR1 MNHEY, CDR2 SMNVEV (reference sequence). The CDR3 spans 16 residues. V shed 7 bases, J shed 4 bases, and the junction held 13 bases outside the gene matches. In DNA, the CDR3 is TGTGCCAGCACCCATTACCAGGGGGAATTATACAATGAGCAGTTCTTC. Its translation is CASTHYQGELYNEQFF.

This sequence joins TRBV5-6 and TRBJ2-7, with 7 bases matching TRBD2. With 1 base clipped from V and 2 bases from J, the junction kept 9 bases outside the gene matches. The CDR3 runs to 16 residues. Germline lookup yields CDR1 SGHDT and CDR2 YYEEEE. The CDR3 region has the DNA TGTGCCAGCAGCTTGCCGGGGGGAGCATCGGCCTACGAGCAGTACTTC. Its translation is CASSLPGGASAYEQYF.

The J gene is TRBJ1-4, the V gene TRBV6-5, with 9 bases aligning to TRBD1. From germline, CDR1 is MNHEY and CDR2 SVGAGI. CDR3 length: 15 amino acids. V was clipped by 5 bases and J by 5 bases; unmatched bases: 6. The CDR3 region is CASSRPGQGNEKLFF. In DNA form, the CDR3 reads TGTGCCAGCAGTCGTCCGGGACAGGGCAATGAAAAACTGTTTTTT.

This sequence joins TRBV6-1 and TRBJ1-3; 8 nucleotides line up with TRBD1. Germline V gene data show CDR1 as MNHNS and CDR2 as SASEGT. The CDR3 is 17 residues long. The trim removed 4 bases at V and 4 bases at J, leaving 12 bases unmatched. The CDR3 loop is CASSARDRTTGGNTIYF. As DNA, the CDR3 is TGTGCCAGCAGTGCCCGGGACAGGACCACGGGGGGAAACACCATATATTTT.

The chain carries TRBV6-5 and TRBJ2-3; 8 nucleotides match TRBD1. Germline V gene sequence: CDR1 MNHEY, CDR2 SVGAGI. The CDR3 is 14 residues long. Trimming cost V 4 bases and J 3 bases; bases outside gene matches: 3. The CDR3 reads CASSSRQGTDTQYF. For the CDR3, the DNA is TGTGCCAGCAGTTCACGACAGGGGACAGATACGCAGTATTTT.

This clone appeared once. This chain links TRBV5-4 with TRBJ2-2, with D perhaps matching TRBD1 (5 bases). CDR1 is SGHNT and CDR2 is YYREEE in the germline V gene (reference sequence). The CDR3 runs 14 residues. Trimming removed 0 bases at V and 4 bases at J, with 7 bases between. For the CDR3, the DNA is TGTGCCAGCAGCTTGGCCCAGGGCACCGGGGAGCTGTTTTTT. It is translated as CASSLAQGTGELFF. Based on the CDR3 plus reference TRBV5-4 and TRBJ2-2, the full variable domain is ETGVTQSPTHLIKTRGQQVTLRCSSQSGHNTVSWYQQALGQGPQFIFQYYREEENGRGNFPPRFSGLQFPNYSSELNVNALELDDSALYLCASSLAQGTGELFFGEGSRLTVL.